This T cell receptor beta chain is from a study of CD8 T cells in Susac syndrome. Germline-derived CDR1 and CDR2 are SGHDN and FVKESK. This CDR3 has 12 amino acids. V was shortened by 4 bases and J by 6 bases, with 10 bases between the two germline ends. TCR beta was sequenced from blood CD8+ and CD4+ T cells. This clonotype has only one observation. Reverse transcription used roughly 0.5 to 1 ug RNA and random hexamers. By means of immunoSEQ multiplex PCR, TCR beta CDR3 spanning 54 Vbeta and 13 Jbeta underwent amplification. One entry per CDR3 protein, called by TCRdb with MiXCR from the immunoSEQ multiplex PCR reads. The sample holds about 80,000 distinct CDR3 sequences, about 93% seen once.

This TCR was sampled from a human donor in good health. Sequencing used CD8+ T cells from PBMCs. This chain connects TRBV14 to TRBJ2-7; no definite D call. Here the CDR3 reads CASSLTPSEQYF. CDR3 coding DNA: TGTGCCAGCAGCCTGACTCCGAGCGAGCAGTACTTC.